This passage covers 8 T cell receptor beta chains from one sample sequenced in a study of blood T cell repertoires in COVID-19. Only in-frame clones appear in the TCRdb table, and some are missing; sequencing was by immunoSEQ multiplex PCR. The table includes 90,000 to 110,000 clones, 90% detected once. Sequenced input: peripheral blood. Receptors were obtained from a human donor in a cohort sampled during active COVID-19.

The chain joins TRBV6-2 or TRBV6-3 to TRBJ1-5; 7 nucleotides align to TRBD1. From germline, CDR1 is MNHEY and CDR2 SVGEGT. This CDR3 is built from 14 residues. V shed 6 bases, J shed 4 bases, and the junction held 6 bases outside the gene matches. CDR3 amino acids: CASSTGQENQPQHF. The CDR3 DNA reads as TGTGCCAGCAGCACCGGACAGGAGAATCAGCCCCAGCATTTT.

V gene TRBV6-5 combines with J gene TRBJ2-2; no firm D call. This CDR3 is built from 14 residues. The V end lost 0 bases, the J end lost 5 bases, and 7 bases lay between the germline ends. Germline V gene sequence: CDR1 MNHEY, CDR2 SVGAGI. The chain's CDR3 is CASSYSWRTGELFF. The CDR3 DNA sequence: TGTGCCAGCAGTTACTCTTGGCGGACCGGGGAGCTGTTTTTT.

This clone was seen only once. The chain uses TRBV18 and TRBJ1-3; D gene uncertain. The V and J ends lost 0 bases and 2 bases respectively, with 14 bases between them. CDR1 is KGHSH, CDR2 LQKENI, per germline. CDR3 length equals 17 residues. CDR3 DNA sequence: TGTGCCAGCTCACCACCGTCTTCACCCGGGACTGGAAACACCATATATTTT. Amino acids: CASSPPSSPGTGNTIYF.

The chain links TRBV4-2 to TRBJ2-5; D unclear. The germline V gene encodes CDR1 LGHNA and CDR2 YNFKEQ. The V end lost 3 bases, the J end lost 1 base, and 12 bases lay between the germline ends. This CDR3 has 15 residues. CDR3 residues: CASSQAQVPQETQYF. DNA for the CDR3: TGTGCCAGCAGCCAGGCTCAAGTCCCCCAAGAGACCCAGTACTTC.

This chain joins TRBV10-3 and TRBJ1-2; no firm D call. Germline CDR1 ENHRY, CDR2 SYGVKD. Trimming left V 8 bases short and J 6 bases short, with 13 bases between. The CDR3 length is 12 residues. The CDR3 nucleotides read TGTGCCATCCCCCGGGAAGACAATGGCTACACCTTC. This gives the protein CAIPREDNGYTF.

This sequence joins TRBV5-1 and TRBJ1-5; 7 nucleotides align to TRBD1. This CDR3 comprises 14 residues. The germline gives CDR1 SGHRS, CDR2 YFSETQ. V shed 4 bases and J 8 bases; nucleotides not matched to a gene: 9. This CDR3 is CASSRTGASEPQHF. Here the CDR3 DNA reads TGCGCCAGCAGCAGAACAGGGGCCTCCGAGCCCCAGCATTTT.

The CDR3 nucleotides read TGTGCCAGCAGCCCACGGACAGGGGAGGACAAAAACATTCAGTACTTC. It yields the protein CASSPRTGEDKNIQYF. The chain couples TRBV13 to TRBJ2-4; 9 bases agree with TRBD1. CDR3 length equals 16 residues. The V and J ends lost 5 bases and 3 bases, in that order; junction bases with no gene match: 8. Germline CDR1 reads PRHDT; CDR2 reads FYEKMQ (reference sequence).

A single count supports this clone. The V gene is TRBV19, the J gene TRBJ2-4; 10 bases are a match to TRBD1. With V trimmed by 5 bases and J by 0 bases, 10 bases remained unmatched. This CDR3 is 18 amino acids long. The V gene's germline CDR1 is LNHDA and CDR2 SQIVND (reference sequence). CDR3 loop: CASSGAGTGVLAKNIQYF. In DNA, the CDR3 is TGTGCCAGTAGTGGGGCCGGGACAGGGGTTCTAGCCAAAAACATTCAGTACTTC.